A single sample is the source of the 9 T cell receptor beta chains below, sequenced in a study of post-analysis software for immune sequencing data. General study points: TRBV5-6, TRBV5-1 and TRBV20-1 belonged to a set of roughly 5 TRBV segments that were more frequent in patients than controls.

These TCRs are of unknown antigen specificity. Unique molecular identifiers tagged the TCR beta cDNA libraries. MiXCR, applied by TCRdb to the PCR reads, yields one record per CDR3 protein. This sample has about half a million distinct CDR3 sequences, with under 55% found just once. Sequencing input: blood. The receptor set was obtained from a girl between 5 and 17 years old with multiple sclerosis.

This clonotype was observed once. V and J are TRBV20-1 and TRBJ2-1; the match to TRBD1 covers 11 bases. Germline CDR1 reads DFQATT; CDR2 reads SNEGSKA (reference sequence). V dropped 5 bases and J dropped 8; count of bases not matched to a gene: 2. The CDR3 runs 12 residues. The CDR3 DNA reads TGCAGTGCTGGGGACAGGGGGGATGAGCAGTTCTTC. Translated: CSAGDRGDEQFF.

The gene calls are TRBV20-1 and TRBJ2-5; the D gene is possibly TRBD2 (5 bases). This CDR3 comprises 13 residues. Germline loops: CDR1 DFQATT, CDR2 SNEGSKA (reference sequence). V lost 3 bases and J lost 0, with 8 bases in between. CDR3 in DNA: TGCAGTGCTAGTAAACTAGACCAAGAGACCCAGTACTTC. Amino acids: CSASKLDQETQYF.

In the case of this clonotype: This sequence may be a read error, since a much larger clone differs from it by one base. The genes are TRBV12-3 or TRBV12-4 and TRBJ1-2; a possible D gene is TRBD1 (5 bases). CDR3 size: 13 residues. The CDR3 loop is CGSSMGPSLGYTF. The CDR3 region has the DNA TGTGGCAGCAGTATGGGGCCTAGTCTCGGCTACACCTTC.

The CDR3 region is CASSQDPGTKTQYF. CDR3 coding DNA: TGTGCCAGCAGCCAAGATCCCGGAACGAAGACCCAGTACTTC. The V and J genes are TRBV3-1 and TRBJ2-5; unclear D gene. Between the trimmed V and J ends, which lost 0 bases and 6 bases, there was a span of 11 bases. The CDR3 consists of 14 residues. CDR1 and CDR2 (germline): LGHDT, YNNKEL (reference sequence).

V and J are TRBV6-7 and TRBJ2-5, with 10 bases aligning to TRBD2. TRBV6-7 counts as an open reading frame of uncertain function. CDR3 length: 17 amino acids. Germline trimming cut 1 base from V and 11 bases from J; bases unmatched to any gene: 16. The DNA of the CDR3 is TGTGCCAGCAGTTACTATATCAAGCGGGAGGGCAGAGATGAGCAGTACTTC. Translated: CASSYYIKREGRDEQYF.

This chain connects TRBV5-5 to TRBJ1-4; D is undetermined. The CDR3 is 15 amino acids. Germline V lookup: CDR1 SGHKS, CDR2 YYEKEE (reference sequence). V shed 1 base and J shed 3 bases, with 10 bases lying between them. The chain's CDR3 is CASSLRGQPNEKLFF. The CDR3 DNA follows: TGTGCCAGCAGCTTGAGAGGGCAGCCTAATGAAAAACTGTTTTTT.

This chain links TRBV18 with TRBJ2-2; 9 bases line up with TRBD1. CDR3 size: 16 residues. Germline CDR1 reads KGHSH; CDR2 reads LQKENI. Unmatched junction bases numbered 4, after V lost 1 base and J lost 4 bases. CDR3 region: CASSPRRDRATGELFF. CDR3 bases: TGTGCCAGCTCACCACGACGGGACAGGGCCACCGGGGAGCTGTTTTTT.

The rearrangement uses TRBV20-1 and TRBJ2-3, with 13 nucleotides matching TRBD2. The germline V gene encodes CDR1 DFQATT and CDR2 SNEGSKA (reference sequence). J was trimmed by 2 bases and V by 4 bases; bases with no gene match: 9. The CDR3 consists of 17 residues. CDR3 residues: CSAKNRLAGGLTDTQYF. The CDR3 DNA sequence: TGCAGTGCTAAGAACCGACTAGCGGGAGGACTCACAGATACGCAGTATTTT.

This clonotype was observed a single time. The chain couples TRBV2 to TRBJ2-2; D is uncertain. The germline V gene encodes CDR1 SNHLY and CDR2 FYNNEI. Trimming took off 7 bases at V and 6 bases at J, with 9 bases between the two ends. CDR3 length equals 12 residues. CDR3 bases: TGTGCCAGCATGGAACTACCCGGGGAGCTGTTTTTT. It codes for CASMELPGELFF.